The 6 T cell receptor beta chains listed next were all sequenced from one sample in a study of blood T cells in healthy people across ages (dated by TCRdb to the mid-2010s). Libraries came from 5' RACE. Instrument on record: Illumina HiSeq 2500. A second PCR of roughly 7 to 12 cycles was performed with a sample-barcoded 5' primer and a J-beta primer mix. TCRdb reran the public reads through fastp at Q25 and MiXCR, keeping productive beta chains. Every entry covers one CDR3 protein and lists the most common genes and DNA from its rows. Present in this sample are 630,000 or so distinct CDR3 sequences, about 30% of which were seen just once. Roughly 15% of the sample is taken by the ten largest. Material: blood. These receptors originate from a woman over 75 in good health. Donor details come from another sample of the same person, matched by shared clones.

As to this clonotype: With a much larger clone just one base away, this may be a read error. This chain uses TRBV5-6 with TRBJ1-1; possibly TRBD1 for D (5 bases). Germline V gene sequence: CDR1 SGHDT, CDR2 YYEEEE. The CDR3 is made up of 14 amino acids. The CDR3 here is CASSFEGIYTEALF. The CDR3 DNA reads TGTGCCAGCAGCTTTGAGGGGATTTACACTGAAGCTTTATTT.

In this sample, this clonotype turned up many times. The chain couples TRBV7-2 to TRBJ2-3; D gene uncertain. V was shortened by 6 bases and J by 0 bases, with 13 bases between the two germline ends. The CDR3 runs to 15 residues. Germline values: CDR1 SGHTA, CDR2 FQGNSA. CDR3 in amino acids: CASSLDGGSTDTQYF. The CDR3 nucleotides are TGTGCCAGCAGTTTGGACGGTGGGAGCACAGATACGCAGTATTTT.

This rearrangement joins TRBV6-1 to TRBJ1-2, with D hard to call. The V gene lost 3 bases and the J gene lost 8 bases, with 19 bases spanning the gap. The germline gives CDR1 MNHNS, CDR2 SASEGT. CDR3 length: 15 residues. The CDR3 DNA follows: TGTGCCAGCAGTGACGGGAGGCCGGGGATGGGCGGCTACACCTTC. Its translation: CASSDGRPGMGGYTF.

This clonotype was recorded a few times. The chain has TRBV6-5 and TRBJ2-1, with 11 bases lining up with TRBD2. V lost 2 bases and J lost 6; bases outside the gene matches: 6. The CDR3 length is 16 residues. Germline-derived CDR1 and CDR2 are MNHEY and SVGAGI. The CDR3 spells CASSYRWLAGGNEQFF. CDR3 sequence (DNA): TGTGCCAGCAGTTACCGGTGGCTAGCGGGGGGCAATGAGCAGTTCTTC.

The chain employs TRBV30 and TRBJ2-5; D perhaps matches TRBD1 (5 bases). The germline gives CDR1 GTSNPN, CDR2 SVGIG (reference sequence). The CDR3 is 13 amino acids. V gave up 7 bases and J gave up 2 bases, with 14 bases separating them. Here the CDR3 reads CASDGARQETQYF. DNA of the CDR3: TGTGCCTCCGATGGGGCTAGGCAAGAGACCCAGTACTTC.

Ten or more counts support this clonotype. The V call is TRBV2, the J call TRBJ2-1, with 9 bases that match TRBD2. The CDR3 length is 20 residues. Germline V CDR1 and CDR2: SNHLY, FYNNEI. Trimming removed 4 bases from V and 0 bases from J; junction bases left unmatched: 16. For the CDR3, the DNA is TGTGCCAGCAGTGCCTGGGGGCTAGCGGGAAGAGCGAGCTCCTACAATGAGCAGTTCTTC. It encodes CASSAWGLAGRASSYNEQFF.